These T cell receptor beta chains were read from a single sample in a study of cytomegalovirus exposure and HLA in healthy donors. The data were produced by immunoSEQ multiplex PCR, yet TCRdb's version contains in-frame clones alone and is incomplete. The data hold more than 130,000 clones, with roughly three quarters observed a single time. The specimen sequenced was PBMCs. These receptors were taken from a male donor in good health and CMV-seronegative. Each CDR3 is given with its conserved first and last residue. D genes are given only for firm matches. Clone size is shown for a subset of rows, as once, few, many or a class of expanded clone.

cdr3_aa	cdr3_nt	j_call	clone_size	d_call	v_call
CASSSGAYEQYF	TGTGCCAGCAGCTCGGGAGCCTACGAGCAGTACTTC	TRBJ2-7	once	.	TRBV13
CASSFGTGGVFVGEQYF	TGTGCCAGCAGCTTTGGGACAGGGGGAGTGTTTGTCGGCGAGCAGTACTTC	TRBJ2-7	.	TRBD1	TRBV7-2
CASSPLRQVNQPQHF	TGCGCCAGCAGTCCGCTTCGACAAGTTAATCAGCCCCAGCATTTT	TRBJ1-5	.	.	TRBV23-1
CASKVTGYSGELFF	TGTGCCAGTAAGGTGACAGGGTACAGCGGGGAGCTGTTTTTT	TRBJ2-2	.	TRBD1	TRBV19
CASSYRTRAFF	TGTGCCAGCAGTTACAGGACTAGGGCTTTCTTT	TRBJ1-1	.	.	TRBV6-5
CASSPGHWRNYGYTF	TGTGCCAGCAGCCCGGGACACTGGCGGAACTATGGCTACACCTTC	TRBJ1-2	.	.	TRBV5-6
CASSFITGELFF	TGTGCCAGCAGTTTCATCACCGGGGAGCTGTTTTTT	TRBJ2-2	few	.	TRBV6-6
CASRELNTGELFF	TGTGCCAGCAGGGAACTAAACACCGGGGAGCTGTTTTTT	TRBJ2-2	few	.	TRBV25-1
CSVEETGAGNTIYF	TGCAGCGTTGAAGAAACAGGGGCTGGAAACACCATATATTTT	TRBJ1-3	.	TRBD1	TRBV29-1
CASSYKAGIHEQYF	TGTGCCAGCAGTTACAAGGCAGGGATCCACGAGCAGTACTTC	TRBJ2-7	once	.	TRBV6-5
CASNGWDRDTEAFF	TGTGCCAGTAATGGCTGGGACAGGGACACTGAAGCTTTCTTT	TRBJ1-1	.	TRBD1	TRBV19
CAIRDRGDSNQPQHF	TGTGCCATCAGGGACAGGGGGGATAGCAATCAGCCCCAGCATTTT	TRBJ1-5	.	TRBD1	TRBV10-3
CASSSRTGTGETQYF	TGTGCCAGCAGCTCTCGGACAGGGACGGGGGAGACCCAGTACTTC	TRBJ2-5	.	TRBD1	TRBV7-2
CASSEERRGSLHF	TGTGCCAGCAGTGAAGAACGGCGGGGAAGCCTCCACTTT	TRBJ1-6	.	.	TRBV2
CASSGGLAAGELFF	TGTGCCAGCAGCGGCGGCCTAGCTGCCGGGGAGCTGTTTTTT	TRBJ2-2	.	.	TRBV11-3
CASSAYSGGGTDTQYF	TGTGCCAGCAGCGCATATAGCGGGGGGGGAACAGATACGCAGTATTTT	TRBJ2-3	.	TRBD2	TRBV9
CASSVAGNSYNEQFF	TGTGCCAGCAGCGTGGCGGGAAACTCCTACAATGAGCAGTTCTTC	TRBJ2-1	.	.	TRBV9
CASHTGQEGGYTF	TGTGCCAGCCATACGGGACAGGAAGGCGGCTACACCTTC	TRBJ1-2	.	TRBD1	TRBV6-1
CSSSPRGTGLIPLHF	TGTTCCAGCAGCCCAAGGGGGACAGGGTTAATCCCCCTCCACTTT	TRBJ1-6	.	TRBD1	TRBV7-9
CASSFQGAGANVLTF	TGTGCCAGCAGTTTTCAGGGGGCAGGGGCCAACGTCCTGACTTTC	TRBJ2-6	.	TRBD1	TRBV5-8
CASSQDNSGANVLTF	TGTGCCAGCAGCCAAGACAACTCTGGGGCCAACGTCCTGACTTTC	TRBJ2-6	once	.	TRBV4-2
CASSSPHSGNTIYF	TGTGCCAGCAGTTCCCCCCACTCTGGAAACACCATATATTTT	TRBJ1-3	once	.	TRBV28
CASSGSQGNSPLHF	TGTGCCAGCAGTGGATCGCAGGGGAATTCACCCCTCCACTTT	TRBJ1-6	.	.	TRBV6-5
CASSPGQGVNSYEQYF	TGTGCCAGCAGCCCGGGACAGGGGGTTAACTCCTACGAGCAGTACTTC	TRBJ2-7	.	TRBD1	TRBV5-6
CASSSGILSTDTQYF	TGTGCCAGCAGCTCAGGTATCCTTAGCACAGATACGCAGTATTTT	TRBJ2-3	few	.	TRBV5-6
CASSQGAFNEKLFF	TGCGCCAGCAGCCAAGGAGCTTTCAATGAAAAACTGTTTTTT	TRBJ1-4	.	.	TRBV4-3
CASSVEPEGQYGYTF	TGTGCCAGCAGCGTAGAACCGGAGGGACAGTATGGCTACACCTTC	TRBJ1-2	.	TRBD1	TRBV9
CAISPLSLAGVPYEQYF	TGTGCCATCAGCCCTCTTAGCCTAGCGGGGGTACCCTACGAGCAGTACTTC	TRBJ2-7	.	TRBD2	TRBV10-3